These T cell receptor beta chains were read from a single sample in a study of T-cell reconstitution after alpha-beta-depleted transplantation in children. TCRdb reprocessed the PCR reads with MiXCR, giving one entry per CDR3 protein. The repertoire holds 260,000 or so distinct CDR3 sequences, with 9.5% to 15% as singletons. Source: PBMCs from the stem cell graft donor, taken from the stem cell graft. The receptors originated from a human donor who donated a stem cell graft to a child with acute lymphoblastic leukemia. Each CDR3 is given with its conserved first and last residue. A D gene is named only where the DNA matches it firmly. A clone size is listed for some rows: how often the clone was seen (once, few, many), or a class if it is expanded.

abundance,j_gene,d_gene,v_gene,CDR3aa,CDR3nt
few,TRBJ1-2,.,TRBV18,CASSPQRLAARWNYGYTF,TGTGCCAGCTCACCACAGCGACTAGCGGCCCGGTGGAACTATGGCTACACCTTC
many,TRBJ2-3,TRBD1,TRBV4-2,CASSHPDRERTDTQYF,TGTGCCAGCAGCCACCCGGACAGGGAACGGACAGATACGCAGTATTTT
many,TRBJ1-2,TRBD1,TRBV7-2,CASSWGTGGVGGYTF,TGTGCCAGCAGCTGGGGGACAGGGGGCGTGGGTGGCTACACCTTC
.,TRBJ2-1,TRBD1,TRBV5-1,CASSTGQGADEQFF,TGCGCCAGCAGCACGGGACAGGGGGCAGATGAGCAGTTCTTC
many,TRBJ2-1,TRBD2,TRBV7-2,CASSTTSGSVRNEQFF,TGTGCCAGCAGCACGACTAGCGGGAGTGTAAGGAATGAGCAGTTCTTC
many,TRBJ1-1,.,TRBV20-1,CSASLGLNTEAFF,TGCAGTGCTAGTTTAGGGCTGAACACTGAAGCTTTCTTT
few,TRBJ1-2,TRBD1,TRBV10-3,CAIRGTEEDGYTF,TGTGCCATCAGGGGGACAGAAGAAGATGGCTACACCTTC
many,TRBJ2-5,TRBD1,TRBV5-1,CASSLGTGKETQYF,TGCGCCAGCAGCCTGGGGACAGGGAAAGAGACCCAGTACTTC
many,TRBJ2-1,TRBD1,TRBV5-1,CASSYRQGSYNEQFF,TGCGCCAGCAGCTATAGACAGGGATCCTACAATGAGCAGTTCTTC
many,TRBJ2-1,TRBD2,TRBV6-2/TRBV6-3,CASADSGRRYNEQFF,TGTGCCAGCGCCGATAGCGGGAGAAGGTACAATGAGCAGTTCTTC
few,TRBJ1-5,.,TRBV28,CASGIKRRITNQPQHF,TGTGCCAGCGGGATCAAAAGACGGATTACAAATCAGCCCCAGCATTTT
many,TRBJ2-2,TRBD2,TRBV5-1,CASSPGRGLAGPNTGELFF,TGCGCCAGCAGCCCTGGTAGGGGACTAGCGGGGCCGAACACCGGGGAGCTGTTTTTT
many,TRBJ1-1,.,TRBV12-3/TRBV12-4,CASSDTNTEAFF,TGTGCCAGCAGCGATACAAACACTGAAGCTTTCTTT
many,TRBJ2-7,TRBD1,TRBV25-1,CASSGLTGFLVEQYF,TGTGCCAGCAGTGGATTGACAGGGTTCCTGGTCGAGCAGTACTTC
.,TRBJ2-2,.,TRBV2,CASSEVGVVGELFF,TGTGCCAGCAGTGAAGTAGGGGTCGTGGGGGAGCTGTTTTTT
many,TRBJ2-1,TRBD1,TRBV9,CASSLGTGTEQFF,TGTGCCAGCAGCCTTGGGACAGGGACTGAGCAGTTCTTC
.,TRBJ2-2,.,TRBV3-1,CASTPDRPTPQPGELFF,TGTGCCAGCACCCCCGACAGACCCACGCCACAGCCCGGGGAGCTGTTTTTT
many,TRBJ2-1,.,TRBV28,CASSPGRGLRDEQFF,TGTGCCAGCAGTCCCGGACGGGGATTAAGGGATGAGCAGTTCTTC
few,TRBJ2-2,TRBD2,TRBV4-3,CASSHLIAGGNTGELFF,TGCGCCAGCAGCCACCTCATAGCGGGAGGGAACACCGGGGAGCTGTTTTTT
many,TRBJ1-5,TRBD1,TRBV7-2,CASSKGQGAGGNQPQHF,TGTGCCAGCAGCAAGGGGCAGGGGGCTGGTGGCAATCAGCCCCAGCATTTT
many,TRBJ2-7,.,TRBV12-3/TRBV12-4,CASSEFYEQYF,TGTGCCAGCAGCGAATTCTACGAGCAGTACTTC
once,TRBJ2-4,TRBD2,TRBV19,CASSIGLTLAGNIQYF,TGTGCCAGTAGTATTGGTCTAACGCTAGCGGGAAACATTCAGTACTTC